Listed below are T cell receptor beta chains from one sample, sequenced in a study of human T cells and chemical hapten exposure. TCRdb reanalysed the RACE reads using MiXCR and keeps one entry per CDR3 protein. The table includes more than 95,000 distinct CDR3 sequences, over 10% detected once. This specimen consisted of whole blood, obtained in connection with sensitization to the hapten diphenylcyclopropenone (DPC). Every receptor here comes from a woman aged 50 to 60 with alopecia areata. Some clones in this sample may be carry-over from other donors' samples. CDR3s include the opening cysteine and the closing phenylalanine or tryptophan. A D gene is named only where the DNA matches it firmly. Part of the rows lack a size; the others show once, few, many or a class for expanded clones.

D: -
J: TRBJ1-1
V: TRBV7-2
size: many
CDR3: CASSMQGGRTEAFF
DNA: TGTGCCAGCAGCATGCAGGGTGGTCGCACTGAAGCTTTCTTT

D: TRBD1
J: TRBJ1-1
V: TRBV12-3/TRBV12-4
size: few
CDR3: CASSYRGRDTEAFF
DNA: TGTGCCAGCAGTTACAGGGGGCGGGACACTGAAGCTTTCTTT

D: -
J: TRBJ2-2
V: TRBV5-1
size: -
CDR3: CASSLAPDTGELFF
DNA: TGCGCCAGCAGCTTGGCTCCGGACACCGGGGAGCTGTTTTTT

D: -
J: TRBJ1-5
V: TRBV7-9
size: many
CDR3: CASSRINQPQHF
DNA: TGTGCCAGCAGCAGAATCAATCAGCCCCAGCATTTT

D: -
J: TRBJ2-3
V: TRBV5-5
size: -
CDR3: CASSPLVGPPDTQYF
DNA: TGTGCCAGCAGCCCATTAGTGGGACCCCCGGATACGCAGTATTTT

D: -
J: TRBJ2-1
V: TRBV29-1
size: many
CDR3: CSVATDSLGQFF
DNA: TGCAGCGTTGCTACGGACAGCTTGGGCCAGTTCTTC

D: -
J: TRBJ2-1
V: TRBV20-1
size: many
CDR3: CSARGPPIEQFF
DNA: TGCAGTGCTAGAGGTCCGCCAATTGAGCAGTTCTTC

D: TRBD2
J: TRBJ2-3
V: TRBV6-5
size: many
CDR3: CASSYSAGAGYSTDTQYF
DNA: TGTGCCAGCAGTTACTCAGCGGGGGCGGGATACAGCACAGATACGCAGTATTTT

D: TRBD1
J: TRBJ2-3
V: TRBV29-1
size: -
CDR3: CSVPGQGSLTDTQYF
DNA: TGCAGCGTACCGGGACAGGGGTCCCTCACAGATACGCAGTATTTT

D: TRBD1
J: TRBJ1-1
V: TRBV7-9
size: few
CDR3: CASSPQGGSTEAFF
DNA: TGTGCCAGCAGCCCGCAGGGGGGGTCTACTGAAGCTTTCTTT

D: -
J: TRBJ2-7
V: TRBV28
size: few
CDR3: CASSFGDNLYEQYF
DNA: TGTGCCAGCAGTTTTGGAGACAATCTATACGAGCAGTACTTC

D: -
J: TRBJ1-2
V: TRBV19
size: -
CDR3: CASSISGQTYGYTF
DNA: TGTGCCAGTAGTATATCCGGACAGACCTATGGCTACACCTTC

D: TRBD2
J: TRBJ2-1
V: TRBV11-2
size: many
CDR3: CASRRIGLAGDNEQFF
DNA: TGTGCCAGCAGACGTATCGGCCTAGCGGGGGACAATGAGCAGTTCTTC

D: TRBD1
J: TRBJ1-1
V: TRBV6-6
size: many
CDR3: CASSGTVEAFF
DNA: TGTGCCAGCAGTGGGACAGTTGAAGCTTTCTTT

D: -
J: TRBJ1-4
V: TRBV28
size: few
CDR3: CASSPGPYLNEKLFF
DNA: TGTGCCAGCAGCCCCGGACCTTATCTGAATGAAAAACTGTTTTTT

D: -
J: TRBJ1-2
V: TRBV7-2
size: few
CDR3: CASSLARAGTNYGYTF
DNA: TGTGCCAGCAGCTTAGCCCGAGCAGGAACTAACTATGGCTACACCTTC

D: TRBD1
J: TRBJ1-3
V: TRBV3-1
size: -
CDR3: CASSQVTGARDTIYF
DNA: TGTGCCAGCAGCCAAGTCACAGGGGCCAGGGACACCATATATTTT

D: -
J: TRBJ1-1
V: TRBV3-1
size: -
CDR3: CASSQDTNTEAFF
DNA: TGTGCCAGCAGCCAAGATACGAACACTGAAGCTTTCTTT